This TCR beta chain was sequenced in a study of tumor-infiltrating lymphocytes in primary liver carcinoma. CDR3 length: 15 residues. Germline V gene sequence: CDR1 MDHEN, CDR2 SYDVKM. The study co-extracted DNA and RNA from about 19-30 mg of unsorted bulk tissue. Production of TCR beta cDNA used approximately 480 ng total RNA together with a constant-region primer. The TCR beta library was amplified through three nested multiplex PCR rounds in a modified ARM-PCR procedure. Researchers ran the first two PCR rounds for roughly 10 cycles each with TRBV1-TRBV30 forward primers and a C-beta reverse primer. MiXCR, applied by TCRdb to the multiplex PCR reads, yields one record per CDR3 protein. Of tens of thousands of distinct CDR3 sequences listed, approximately 74% were seen once; the top ten hold 30% to 40%.

Sequencing input: liver tumor tissue from sampling region 4. Described subset: tumor region T4, right-lateral pole. This TCR came from a man between 35 and 55 years old with primary liver carcinoma and hepatitis B virus infection. The chain links TRBV28 to TRBJ1-5; 8 positions agree with TRBD1. The J call is in doubt because the DNA end fits TRBJ2-3 better. CDR3 loop: CVNSTSDRENQPQYF. CDR3 nucleotides: TGTGTCAACAGCACCTCGGACAGGGAAAATCAGCCCCAGTATTTT.